This entry concerns a single T cell receptor beta chain. CDR3 length: 16 amino acids. Germline V gene sequence: CDR1 LGHDT, CDR2 YNNKEL (reference sequence). This specimen comes from a study of monozygotic twins with inflammatory bowel disease. Reprocessing the 5' RACE reads, TCRdb reports a single entry for every CDR3 protein and omits DNA. The listing contains approximately 330,000 distinct CDR3 sequences. Blood samples of 2.5 ml were drawn from every donor. J is TRBJ1-1 and V is TRBV3-1; TCRdb picks TRBD1, but there is no DNA to check that call. The clonotype was recovered from a human donor with ulcerative colitis or Crohn's disease, or a healthy co-twin of an affected twin (not recorded which). The sequencing input was blood. The CDR3 is CASSPPEGQGNTEAFF.